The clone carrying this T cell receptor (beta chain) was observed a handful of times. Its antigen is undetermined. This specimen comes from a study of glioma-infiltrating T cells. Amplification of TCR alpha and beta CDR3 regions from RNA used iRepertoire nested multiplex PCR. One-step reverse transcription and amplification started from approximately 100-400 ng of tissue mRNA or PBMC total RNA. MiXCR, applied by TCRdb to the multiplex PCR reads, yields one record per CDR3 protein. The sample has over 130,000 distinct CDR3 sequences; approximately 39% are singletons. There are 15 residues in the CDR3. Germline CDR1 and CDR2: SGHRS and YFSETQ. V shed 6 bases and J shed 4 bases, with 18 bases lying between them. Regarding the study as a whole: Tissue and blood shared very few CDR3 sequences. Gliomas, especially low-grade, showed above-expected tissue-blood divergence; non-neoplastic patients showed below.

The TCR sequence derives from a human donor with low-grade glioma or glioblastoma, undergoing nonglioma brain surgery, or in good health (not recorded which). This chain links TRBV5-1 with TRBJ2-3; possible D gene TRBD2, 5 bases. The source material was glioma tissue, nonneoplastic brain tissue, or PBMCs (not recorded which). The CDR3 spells CASTFIGERADTQYF. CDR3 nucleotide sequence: TGCGCCAGCACTTTCATCGGTGAGAGGGCAGATACGCAGTATTTT.